Below, 6 T cell receptor beta chains from the same sample are listed, as sequenced in a study of CD8 T cells in ankylosing spondylitis listed by TCRdb under 2017. What the study reported, not specific to this receptor: A TCR beta motif of several highly homologous amino acid variants appeared characteristic of blood from ankylosing spondylitis patients.

These receptors lack a known antigen. The method behind the library was 5' RACE. The reads were generated on an Illumina HiSeq 2500. Clones were called with MiXCR by TCRdb after fastp trimmed the public reads at Q25, and only in-frame beta chains were retained. Every entry covers one CDR3 protein and lists the most common genes and DNA from its rows. The table for this sample lists under 950,000 distinct CDR3 sequences; roughly 19% of them were counted only once. Of the sample, 19% is held by the ten largest clones. The material sequenced was blood, either unsorted or a sorted T cell fraction (not recorded which). These receptors were obtained from a male donor with ankylosing spondylitis.

Only a few counts were recorded for this clonotype. The chain links TRBV27 to TRBJ2-7; TRBD1 matches at 7 bases. Germline assignment: CDR1 MNHEY and CDR2 SMNVEV (reference sequence). The CDR3 has 13 amino acids. V gave up 6 bases and J gave up 3 bases; unmatched junction bases: 5. The chain's CDR3 is CASRVTGSYEQYF. The CDR3 DNA is TGTGCCAGCAGGGTGACAGGGAGCTACGAGCAGTACTTC.

This clonotype was seen a few times. The chain has TRBV9 and TRBJ2-5; TRBD2 is a possible D gene (6 bases). Germline V gene sequence: CDR1 SGDLS, CDR2 YYNGEE. The germline V and J ends were trimmed by 5 bases and 4 bases, with 12 bases remaining between them. The CDR3 extends over 13 amino acids. The CDR3 region is CASRGLTSETQYF. CDR3 nucleotide sequence: TGTGCCAGCAGAGGACTAACCTCAGAGACCCAGTACTTC.

This rearrangement joins TRBV24-1 to TRBJ2-1; 15 bases line up with TRBD2. V was pared by 2 bases and J by 6 bases, with 7 bases of the junction left unmatched. Germline V lookup: CDR1 KGHDR, CDR2 SFDVKD. The CDR3 has 18 amino acids. CDR3 residues: CATSDSGLAGGPSNEQFF. The DNA for the CDR3 is TGTGCCACCAGTGATTCGGGACTAGCGGGGGGACCATCCAATGAGCAGTTCTTC.

V usage is TRBV9 and J usage is TRBJ2-1; D might be TRBD2 (5 bases). The CDR3 extends over 16 amino acids. Trimming left V 0 bases short and J 3 bases short, with 13 bases between. In germline, CDR1 is SGDLS, CDR2 YYNGEE. As DNA, the CDR3 is TGTGCCAGCAGCGTAGCTGGCGGGTCTCACTACAATGAGCAGTTCTTC. Its translation is CASSVAGGSHYNEQFF.

The chain couples TRBV6-5 to TRBJ2-4; 7 positions agree with TRBD1. The CDR3 consists of 15 residues. CDR1 and CDR2 (germline): MNHEY, SVGAGI. The V segment lost 2 bases and the J segment 7 bases; nucleotides outside the gene matches: 8. The CDR3 region is CASSYDRAKGNIQYF. CDR3 nucleotide sequence: TGTGCCAGCAGTTACGACAGGGCTAAGGGGAACATTCAGTACTTC.

This clonotype was counted between two and nine times. The V call is TRBV29-1, the J call TRBJ2-1, with D uncertain. V lost 4 bases, J lost 5 bases, and 12 bases lay in between. The CDR3 totals 13 residues. Germline CDR1 is SQVTM and CDR2 is ANQGSEA. CDR3 sequence reads: CSVVGAIDNEQFF. The CDR3 nucleotides read TGCAGCGTTGTGGGCGCAATCGACAATGAGCAGTTCTTC.